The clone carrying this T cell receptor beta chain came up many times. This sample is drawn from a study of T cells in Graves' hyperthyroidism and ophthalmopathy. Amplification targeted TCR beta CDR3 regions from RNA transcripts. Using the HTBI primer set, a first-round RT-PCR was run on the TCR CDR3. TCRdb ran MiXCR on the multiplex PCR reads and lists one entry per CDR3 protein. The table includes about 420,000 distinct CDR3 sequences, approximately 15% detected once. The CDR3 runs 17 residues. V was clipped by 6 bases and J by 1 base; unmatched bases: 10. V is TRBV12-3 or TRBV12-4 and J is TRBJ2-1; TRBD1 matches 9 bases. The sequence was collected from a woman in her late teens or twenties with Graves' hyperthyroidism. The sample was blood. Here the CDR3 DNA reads TGTGCCAGCAGAAACAAGAAGGGACAGGGATCCTACAATGAGCAGTTCTTC. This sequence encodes CASRNKKGQGSYNEQFF.